This T cell receptor beta chain is from a study of T-cell memory formation after mild COVID-19. Notes on the study in general: The CD4+ clones that contracted clustered mainly within CM and EM, and the CD8+ clones concentrated in EMRA. Clones contracting day 15 to 85 were balanced CD4/CD8; later expanders leaned CD4+. Pre-infection memory held some responding clones, suggesting pre-existing cross-reactive T cells responded.

At least ten counts were recorded for this clonotype. Its antigen is still unknown. MiXCR, applied by TCRdb to the 5' RACE reads, yields one record per CDR3 protein. The sample contains more than 35,000 distinct CDR3 sequences, 5% to 7% of which appear only once. V lost 3 bases to trimming and J lost 8 bases, with 13 bases between them. This CDR3 has 13 amino acids. CDR1 is SGHTA and CDR2 is FQGNSA in the germline V gene. The TCR sequence derives from an adult who had mild COVID-19 (a few samples of this study predate the infection). Cell type and time point are not known. J is TRBJ1-2 and V is TRBV7-2; TRBD1 is a possible D gene (5 bases). The sample consisted of PBMCs or a T cell subset sorted from them (not recorded which). The CDR3 nucleotides are TGTGCCAGCAGCTTCCAGGGAACGGAAGGCTACACCTTC. Its translation is CASSFQGTEGYTF.